This T cell receptor (beta chain) was recovered during a study of CD8 T cells in ankylosing spondylitis. Looked up from germline, CDR1 is SGHRS and CDR2 is YFSETQ. The CDR3 is 13 residues long. V shed 0 bases and J shed 8 bases, with 9 bases lying between them. This clonotype was observed many times. In making TCR beta libraries, quantitative 5'-RACE with molecular barcodes was used. TCRdb re-derived calls from the 5' RACE reads in MiXCR, one entry per CDR3 protein. Of about 240,000 distinct CDR3 sequences in the sample, around 7.8% were seen once. This TCR derives from a male donor with ankylosing spondylitis or in good health (not recorded which). Sequencing was performed on blood, either unsorted or a sorted T cell fraction (not recorded which). The chain carries TRBV5-1 and TRBJ2-1; tentatively, D is TRBD2 (6 bases). Here the CDR3 DNA reads TGCGCCAGCAGCTTGGCGCGGGGATATGAGCAGTTCTTC. Its protein product is CASSLARGYEQFF.